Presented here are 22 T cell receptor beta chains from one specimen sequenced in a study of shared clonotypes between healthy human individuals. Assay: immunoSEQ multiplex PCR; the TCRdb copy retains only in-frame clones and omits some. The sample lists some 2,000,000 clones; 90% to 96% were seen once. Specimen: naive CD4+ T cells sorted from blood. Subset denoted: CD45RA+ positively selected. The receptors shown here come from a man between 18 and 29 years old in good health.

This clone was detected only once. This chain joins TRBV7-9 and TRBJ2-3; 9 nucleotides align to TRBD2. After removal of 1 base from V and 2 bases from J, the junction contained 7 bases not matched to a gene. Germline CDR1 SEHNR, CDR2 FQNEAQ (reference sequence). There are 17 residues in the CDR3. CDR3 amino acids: CASSLGSLAGNTDTQYF. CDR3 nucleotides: TGTGCCAGCAGCTTAGGGAGCCTAGCGGGGAACACAGATACGCAGTATTTT. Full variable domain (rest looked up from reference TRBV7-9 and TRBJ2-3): DTGVSQNPRHKITKRGQNVTFRCDPISEHNRLYWYRQTLGQGPEFLTYFQNEAQLEKSRLLSDRFSAERPKGSFSTLEIQRTEQGDSAMYLCASSLGSLAGNTDTQYFGPGTRLTVL.

The CDR3 bases are TGCGCCAGCAGCGACGGGACTTTAGGAAACACCATATATTTT. It translates to CASSDGTLGNTIYF. J is TRBJ1-3 and V is TRBV5-1; D is perhaps TRBD1 (5 bases). In germline, CDR1 is SGHRS, CDR2 YFSETQ. Trimming shortened V by 4 bases and J by 4 bases, and 12 bases separated the two germline ends. This CDR3 region has 14 residues.

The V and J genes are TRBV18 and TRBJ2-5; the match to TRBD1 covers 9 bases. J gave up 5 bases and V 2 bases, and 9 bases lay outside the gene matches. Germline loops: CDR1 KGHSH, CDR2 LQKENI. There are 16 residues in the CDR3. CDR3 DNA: TGTGCCAGCTCACCAACGGGGACAGGGCGCCGGGAGACCCAGTACTTC. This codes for CASSPTGTGRRETQYF.

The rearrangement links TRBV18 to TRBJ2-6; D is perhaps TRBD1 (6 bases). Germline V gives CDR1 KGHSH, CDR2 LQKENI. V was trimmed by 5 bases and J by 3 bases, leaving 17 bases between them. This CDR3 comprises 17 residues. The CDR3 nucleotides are TGTGCCAGCTCAACACAGGGAAGTGGTCTTGGGGCCAACGTCCTGACTTTC. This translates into CASSTQGSGLGANVLTF.

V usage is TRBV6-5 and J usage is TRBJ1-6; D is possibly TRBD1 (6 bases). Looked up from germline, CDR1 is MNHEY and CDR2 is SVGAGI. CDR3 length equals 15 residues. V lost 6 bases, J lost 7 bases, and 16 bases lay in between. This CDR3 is CASSRLDRRNSPLHF. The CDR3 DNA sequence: TGTGCCAGCAGCCGCCTCGACAGGAGGAATTCACCCCTCCACTTT.

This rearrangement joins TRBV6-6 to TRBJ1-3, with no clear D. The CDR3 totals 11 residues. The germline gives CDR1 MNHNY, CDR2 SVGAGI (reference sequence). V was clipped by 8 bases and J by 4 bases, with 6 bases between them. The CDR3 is CASRGGNTIYF. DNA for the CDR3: TGTGCCAGCCGCGGGGGAAACACCATATATTTT.

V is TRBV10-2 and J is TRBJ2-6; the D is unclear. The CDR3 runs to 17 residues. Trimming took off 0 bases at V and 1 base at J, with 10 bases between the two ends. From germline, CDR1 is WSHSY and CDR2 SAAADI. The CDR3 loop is CASSESRLRSGANVLTF. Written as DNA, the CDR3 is TGCGCCAGCAGTGAGTCGAGGTTAAGATCTGGGGCCAACGTCCTGACTTTC.

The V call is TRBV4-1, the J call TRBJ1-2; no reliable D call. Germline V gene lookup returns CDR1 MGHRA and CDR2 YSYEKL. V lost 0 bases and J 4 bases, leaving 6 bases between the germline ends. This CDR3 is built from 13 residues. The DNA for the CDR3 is TGCGCCAGCAGCCAAGAAGCCGGCTATGGCTACACCTTC. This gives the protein CASSQEAGYGYTF.

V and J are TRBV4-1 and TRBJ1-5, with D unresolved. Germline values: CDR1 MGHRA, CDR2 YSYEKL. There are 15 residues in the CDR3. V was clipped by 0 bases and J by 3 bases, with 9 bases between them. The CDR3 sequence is CASSQDRVLNQPQHF. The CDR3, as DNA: TGCGCCAGCAGCCAAGATCGGGTTCTCAATCAGCCCCAGCATTTT.

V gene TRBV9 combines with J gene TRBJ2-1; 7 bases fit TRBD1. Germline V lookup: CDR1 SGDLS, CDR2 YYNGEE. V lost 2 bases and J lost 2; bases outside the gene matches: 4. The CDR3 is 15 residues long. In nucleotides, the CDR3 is TGTGCCAGCAGCGTTATGCAGGGGGCCTACAATGAGCAGTTCTTC. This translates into CASSVMQGAYNEQFF.

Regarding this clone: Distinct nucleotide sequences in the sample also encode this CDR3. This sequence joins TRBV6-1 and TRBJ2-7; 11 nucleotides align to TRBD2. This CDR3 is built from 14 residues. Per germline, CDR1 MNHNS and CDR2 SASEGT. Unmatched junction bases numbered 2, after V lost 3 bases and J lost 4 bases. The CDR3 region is CASSEVAGGYEQYF. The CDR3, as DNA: TGTGCCAGCAGTGAGGTAGCGGGGGGGTACGAGCAGTACTTC.

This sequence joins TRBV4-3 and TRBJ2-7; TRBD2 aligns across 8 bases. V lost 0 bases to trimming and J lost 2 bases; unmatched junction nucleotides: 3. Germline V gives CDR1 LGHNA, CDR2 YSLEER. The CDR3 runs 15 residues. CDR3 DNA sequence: TGCGCCAGCAGCCAAGAACCGGGAGGGCCCTACGAGCAGTACTTC. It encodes CASSQEPGGPYEQYF.

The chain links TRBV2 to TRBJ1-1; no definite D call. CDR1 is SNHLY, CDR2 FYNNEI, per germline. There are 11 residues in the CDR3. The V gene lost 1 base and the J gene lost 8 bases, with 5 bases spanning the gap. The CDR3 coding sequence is TGTGCCAGCAGTGAAGACAAGGAAGCTTTCTTT. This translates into CASSEDKEAFF.

The CDR3 region is CSVRLEGNSPLHF. CDR3 in DNA: TGCAGCGTTAGACTCGAGGGTAATTCACCCCTCCACTTT. V gene TRBV29-1 combines with J gene TRBJ1-6; D remains ambiguous. V was clipped by 5 bases and J by 6 bases, with 11 bases between them. CDR1 and CDR2 from the germline V gene are SQVTM and ANQGSEA. CDR3 length equals 13 residues.

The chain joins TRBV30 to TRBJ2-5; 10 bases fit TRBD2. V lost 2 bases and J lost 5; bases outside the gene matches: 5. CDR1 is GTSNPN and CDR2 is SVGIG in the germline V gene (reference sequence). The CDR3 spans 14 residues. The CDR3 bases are TGTGCCTGGAGTCGCCTAGCGGGAGCTGAGACCCAGTACTTC. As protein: CAWSRLAGAETQYF.

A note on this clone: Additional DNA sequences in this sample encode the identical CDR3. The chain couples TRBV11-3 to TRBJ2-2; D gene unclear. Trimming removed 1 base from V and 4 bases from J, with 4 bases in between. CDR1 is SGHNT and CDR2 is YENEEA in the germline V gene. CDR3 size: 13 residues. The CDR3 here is CASSLGPTGELFF. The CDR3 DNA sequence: TGTGCCAGCAGCTTAGGTCCCACCGGGGAGCTGTTTTTT. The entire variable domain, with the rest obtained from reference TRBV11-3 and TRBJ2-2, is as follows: EAGVVQSPRYKIIEKKQPVAFWCNPISGHNTLYWYLQNLGQGPELLIRYENEEAVDDSQLPKDRFSAERLKGVDSTLKIQPAELGDSAVYLCASSLGPTGELFFGEGSRLTVL.

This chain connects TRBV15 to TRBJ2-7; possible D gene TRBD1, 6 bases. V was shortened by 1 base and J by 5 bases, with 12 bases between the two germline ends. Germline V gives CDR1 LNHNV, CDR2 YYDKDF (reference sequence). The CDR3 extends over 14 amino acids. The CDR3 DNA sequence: TGTGCCACCAGCAGAGGACAGGTGACGAACGAGCAGTACTTC. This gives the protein CATSRGQVTNEQYF.

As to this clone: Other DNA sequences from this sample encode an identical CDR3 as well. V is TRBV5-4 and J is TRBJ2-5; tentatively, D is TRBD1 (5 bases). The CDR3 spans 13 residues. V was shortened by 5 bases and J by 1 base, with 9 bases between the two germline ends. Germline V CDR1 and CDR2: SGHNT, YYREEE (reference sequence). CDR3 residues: CASSRDSQETQYF. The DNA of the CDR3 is TGTGCCAGCAGTCGTGACAGCCAAGAGACCCAGTACTTC.

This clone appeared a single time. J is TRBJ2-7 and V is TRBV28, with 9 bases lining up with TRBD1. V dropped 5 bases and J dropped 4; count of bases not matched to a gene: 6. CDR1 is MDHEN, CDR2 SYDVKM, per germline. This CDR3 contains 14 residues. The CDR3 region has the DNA TGTGCCAGCAGTACAGGGGGCGCGCTGTACGAGCAGTACTTC. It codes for CASSTGGALYEQYF.

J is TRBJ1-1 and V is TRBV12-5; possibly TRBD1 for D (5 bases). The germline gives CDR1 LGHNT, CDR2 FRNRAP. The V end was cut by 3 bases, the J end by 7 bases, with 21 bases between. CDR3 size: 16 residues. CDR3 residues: CASGFSSGTGSREAFF. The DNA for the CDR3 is TGTGCTAGTGGTTTTTCGTCCGGGACTGGGTCTCGTGAAGCTTTCTTT. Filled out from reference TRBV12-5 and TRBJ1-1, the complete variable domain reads DARVTQTPRHKVTEMGQEVTMRCQPILGHNTVFWYRQTMMQGLELLAYFRNRAPLDDSGMPKDRFSAEMPDATLATLKIQPSEPRDSAVYFCASGFSSGTGSREAFFGQGTRLTVV.

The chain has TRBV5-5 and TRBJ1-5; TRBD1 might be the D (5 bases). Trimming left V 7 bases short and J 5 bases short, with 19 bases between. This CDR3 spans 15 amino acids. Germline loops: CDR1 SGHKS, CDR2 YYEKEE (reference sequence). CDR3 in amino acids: CASSPGHPGDQPQHF. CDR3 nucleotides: TGTGCCAGCTCCCCCGGACATCCCGGGGATCAGCCCCAGCATTTT.

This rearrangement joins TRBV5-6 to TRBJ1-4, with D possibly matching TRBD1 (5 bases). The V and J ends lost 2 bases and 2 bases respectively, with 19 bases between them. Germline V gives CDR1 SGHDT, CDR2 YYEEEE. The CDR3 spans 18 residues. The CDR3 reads CASSFPGVGGATNEKLFF. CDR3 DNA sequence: TGTGCCAGCAGCTTTCCCGGGGTTGGCGGGGCGACTAATGAAAAACTGTTTTTT. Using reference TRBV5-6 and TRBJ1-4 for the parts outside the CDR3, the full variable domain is DAGVTQSPTHLIKTRGQQVTLRCSPKSGHDTVSWYQQALGQGPQFIFQYYEEEERQRGNFPDRFSGHQFPNYSSELNVNALLLGDSALYLCASSFPGVGGATNEKLFFGSGTQLSVL.